This TCR beta chain was profiled in a study of Ad26.COV2.S vaccination and SARS-CoV-2 variants. As for treatment: some 19 received Ad26.COV2.S at low or high dose, single or two shots; about 5 received placebo; per-sample allocation not given. Following the first vaccine or placebo injection, samples were taken on day 63. Measured with immunoSEQ multiplex PCR; TCRdb has only the in-frame clones, and not every one. The sample lists about 450,000 clones, about 88% occurring once. The V and J ends lost 4 bases and 1 base respectively, with 9 bases between them. CDR3 length: 14 amino acids. Germline values: CDR1 SGHRS, CDR2 YFSETQ. Concerning this clone: Other nucleotide sequences from this sample produce the same CDR3.

The sequence came from a person aged 18-65 years who received the Ad26.COV2.S COVID-19 vaccine or a placebo. The gene calls are TRBV5-1 and TRBJ2-1; tentative D call: TRBD1 (6 bases). Specimen: peripheral blood, collected in a trial of Ad26.COV2.S vaccine versus placebo. This chain's CDR3 is CASSGTGSYNEQFF. CDR3 nucleotide sequence: TGCGCCAGCAGCGGAACAGGGTCCTACAATGAGCAGTTCTTC.